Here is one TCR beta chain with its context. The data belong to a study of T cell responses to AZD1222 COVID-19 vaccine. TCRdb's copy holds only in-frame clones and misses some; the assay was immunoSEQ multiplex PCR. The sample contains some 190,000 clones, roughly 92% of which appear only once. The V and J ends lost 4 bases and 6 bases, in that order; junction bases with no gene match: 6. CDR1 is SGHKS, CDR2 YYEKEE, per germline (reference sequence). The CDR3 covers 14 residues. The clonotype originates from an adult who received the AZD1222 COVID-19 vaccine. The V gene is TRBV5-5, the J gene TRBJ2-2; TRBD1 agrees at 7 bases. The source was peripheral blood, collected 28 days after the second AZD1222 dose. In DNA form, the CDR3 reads TGTGCCAGCAGCCGTACAGGGGCCGCCGGGGAGCTGTTTTTT. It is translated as CASSRTGAAGELFF.